The 30 T cell receptor beta chains reported below all come from one sample, sequenced in a study of blood T cell repertoires in COVID-19. Assay used: immunoSEQ multiplex PCR; TCRdb lists only in-frame clones, some missing. The repertoire holds some 59,000 clones, with 80% to 85% as singletons. The sample comprised peripheral blood. All receptors derive from a man aged 30 to 39 with COVID-19, enrolled during active disease.

The V call is TRBV4-2, the J call TRBJ2-7; TRBD2 agrees at 9 bases. V gave up 0 bases and J gave up 8 bases; unmatched junction bases: 8. Germline CDR1 is LGHNA and CDR2 is YNFKEQ. CDR3 length equals 15 residues. CDR3 DNA sequence: TGTGCCAGCAGCCAAGAGCCTAGCGGGGCGTTACAGCAGTACTTC. The encoded protein is CASSQEPSGALQQYF.

The sample holds one count of this clone. CDR3 region: CASSGRTGGPSNEQFF. In DNA form, the CDR3 reads TGTGCCAGCAGTGGAAGGACAGGGGGTCCCTCAAATGAGCAGTTCTTC. This chain uses TRBV28 with TRBJ2-1; TRBD1 matches 10 bases. Germline CDR1 MDHEN, CDR2 SYDVKM. CDR3 size: 16 residues. Germline trimming cut 5 bases from V and 7 bases from J; bases unmatched to any gene: 11.

This sequence joins TRBV10-2 and TRBJ2-3, with D maybe TRBD2 (6 bases). The CDR3 has 14 residues. The germline gives CDR1 WSHSY, CDR2 SAAADI. Trimming removed 7 bases at V and 4 bases at J, with 15 bases between. CDR3 residues: CASKGAGIADTQYF. CDR3 nucleotide sequence: TGCGCCAGCAAGGGTGCGGGAATAGCAGATACGCAGTATTTT.

The chain links TRBV9 to TRBJ2-1; TRBD1 aligns across 11 bases. V shed 0 bases and J 3 bases; nucleotides not matched to a gene: 5. This CDR3 has 17 residues. Germline values: CDR1 SGDLS, CDR2 YYNGEE. This CDR3 is CASSVAPGTGGYNEQFF. The CDR3, as DNA: TGTGCCAGCAGCGTAGCCCCCGGGACAGGGGGCTACAATGAGCAGTTCTTC.

CDR3 bases: TGTGCCAGCAGTGCTTTGACTAGCGGGAGGGAATCCTACAATGAGCAGTTCTTC. It translates to CASSALTSGRESYNEQFF. V gene TRBV25-1 combines with J gene TRBJ2-1; 14 bases align to TRBD2. CDR1 MGHDK and CDR2 SYGVNS come from the germline V gene. V was pared by 4 bases and J by 1 base, with 6 bases of the junction left unmatched. The CDR3 contains 18 residues.

The chain carries TRBV11-3 and TRBJ2-3, with TRBD1 matching 9 bases. Germline V gene data show CDR1 as SGHNT and CDR2 as YENEEA. CDR3 size: 16 residues. V lost 7 bases, J lost 2 bases, and 10 bases stayed unmatched. DNA for the CDR3: TGTGCCAGCACCAGGACAGGGGCCGGGTACACAGATACGCAGTATTTT. Protein sequence: CASTRTGAGYTDTQYF. Full variable domain (missing parts from reference TRBV11-3 and TRBJ2-3): EAGVVQSPRYKIIEKKQPVAFWCNPISGHNTLYWYLQNLGQGPELLIRYENEEAVDDSQLPKDRFSAERLKGVDSTLKIQPAELGDSAVYLCASTRTGAGYTDTQYFGPGTRLTVL.

The V call is TRBV2, the J call TRBJ2-7, with 7 nucleotides matching TRBD2. The junction had 9 bases not matched to a gene; V was cut back by 4 bases and J by 0 bases. CDR1 and CDR2 from the germline V gene are SNHLY and FYNNEI. This CDR3 spans 16 amino acids. The CDR3 bases are TGTGCCAGCAGTGCCCAGTGGCGGGGGTACTCCTACGAGCAGTACTTC. This gives the protein CASSAQWRGYSYEQYF.

This clone appeared a single time. The chain combines TRBV29-1 with TRBJ2-3; D not certain. Deletions cut 3 bases from V and 1 base from J, with 11 bases between. CDR3 length: 14 amino acids. Germline loops: CDR1 SQVTM, CDR2 ANQGSEA. The CDR3 spells CSVEVGLRTDTQYF. Written as DNA, the CDR3 is TGCAGCGTTGAGGTCGGGTTACGCACAGATACGCAGTATTTT.

The CDR3 nucleotides read TGTGCCAGCAGCGGGAACTTGGGACTACGCACAGATACGCAGTATTTT. It specifies CASSGNLGLRTDTQYF. The V call is TRBV11-2, the J call TRBJ2-3; 7 bases fit TRBD2. The CDR3 has 16 residues. Trimming removed 5 bases from V and 1 base from J; junction bases left unmatched: 9. Looked up from germline, CDR1 is SGHAT and CDR2 is FQNNGV.

V is TRBV7-2 and J is TRBJ1-2; TRBD1 agrees at 8 bases. Germline V gene sequence: CDR1 SGHTA, CDR2 FQGNSA. The CDR3 extends over 13 amino acids. V gave up 5 bases and J gave up 8 bases; unmatched junction bases: 7. CDR3 bases: TGTGCCAGCAGCAGCCAGGGGGCAAGGGGCTACACCTTC. Translation gives CASSSQGARGYTF.

This clone was recorded only once. V is TRBV3-1 (or the pseudogene TRBV3-2) and J is TRBJ2-5; 9 bases are shared with TRBD1. The trim removed 0 bases at V and 5 bases at J, leaving 4 bases unmatched. The CDR3 consists of 15 residues. Germline values: CDR1 LGHDT, CDR2 YNNKEL (reference sequence). The DNA of the CDR3 is TGTGCCAGCAGCCAAGATTGGGACAGGGCGGAGACCCAGTACTTC. Encoded protein: CASSQDWDRAETQYF.

V and J are TRBV4-1 and TRBJ2-5, with a tentative D call TRBD2 (6 bases). The J call could be wrong; TRBJ2-7 is a better fit for the DNA end. Germline values: CDR1 MGHRA, CDR2 YSYEKL. The CDR3 is 14 residues long. The chain's CDR3 is CASSPGKGRNEQYF. CDR3 DNA sequence: TGCGCCAGCAGCCCCGGAAAAGGGAGGAACGAGCAGTACTTC.

The V and J genes are TRBV5-8 and TRBJ2-2; no clear D gene. CDR3 length equals 15 residues. Germline V gene lookup returns CDR1 SGHTS and CDR2 YDEGEE. Trimming took off 0 bases at V and 6 bases at J, with 12 bases between the two ends. The CDR3 sequence: CASSLGLDSSGELFF. The CDR3 DNA is TGTGCCAGCAGCTTGGGGCTAGATTCATCCGGGGAGCTGTTTTTT.

The chain employs TRBV28 and TRBJ2-7, with 8 bases fitting TRBD1. The CDR3 is 17 amino acids. Trimming took 5 bases from V and 5 from J; bases not matched to a gene: 17. CDR1 is MDHEN, CDR2 SYDVKM, per germline. The CDR3 reads CASSPMPQLTGDNEQYF. The CDR3 DNA sequence: TGTGCCAGCAGTCCTATGCCCCAACTGACAGGGGATAACGAGCAGTACTTC.

V gene TRBV20-1 combines with J gene TRBJ2-1; D possibly corresponds to TRBD2 (5 bases). Trimming stripped 4 bases from V and 8 bases from J, with 9 bases between. This CDR3 is built from 11 residues. Germline-derived CDR1 and CDR2 are DFQATT and SNEGSKA (reference sequence). The CDR3, as DNA: TGCAGTGCTACTGGGAGTGATGAGCAGTTCTTC. It translates to CSATGSDEQFF.

This clone was seen a few times. The chain recombines TRBV6-4 with TRBJ2-2; the match to TRBD1 covers 9 bases. The V and J ends lost 4 bases and 4 bases, in that order; junction bases with no gene match: 4. Germline V gene sequence: CDR1 MRHNA, CDR2 SNTAGT. The length of the CDR3 is 15 residues. The CDR3 protein is CASSAETGGTGELFF. The DNA of the CDR3 is TGTGCCAGCAGTGCGGAGACAGGGGGCACCGGGGAGCTGTTTTTT.

This chain joins TRBV11-2 and TRBJ2-7, with 10 bases fitting TRBD1. The CDR3 is 17 amino acids. Losses at the gene ends were 6 bases for V and 2 bases for J; bases not matched to a gene: 13. Germline V CDR1 and CDR2: SGHAT, FQNNGV. This chain's CDR3 is CASRPRTGQGTTYEQYF. As DNA, the CDR3 is TGTGCCAGCAGGCCTCGGACGGGACAGGGGACTACCTACGAGCAGTACTTC.

The chain carries TRBV19 and TRBJ2-1; the match to TRBD2 covers 8 bases. J lost 3 bases, V lost 5 bases, and 18 bases had no gene match. CDR3 length: 19 residues. Germline values: CDR1 LNHDA, CDR2 SQIVND (reference sequence). The CDR3 reads CASSAPRGFREGLYNEQFF. The CDR3, as DNA: TGTGCCAGTAGTGCCCCGAGGGGTTTCCGGGAGGGCCTCTACAATGAGCAGTTCTTC. Looking up the rest from reference TRBV19 and TRBJ2-1 gives the full variable domain: DGGITQSPKYLFRKEGQNVTLSCEQNLNHDAMYWYRQDPGQGLRLIYYSQIVNDFQKGDIAEGYSVSREKKESFPLTVTSAQKNPTAFYLCASSAPRGFREGLYNEQFFGPGTRLTVL.

V is TRBV3-1 (or the pseudogene TRBV3-2) and J is TRBJ1-1; D is uncertain. V dropped 2 bases and J dropped 2 bases, with 12 bases sitting between them. Germline loops: CDR1 LGHDT, CDR2 YNNKEL (reference sequence). This CDR3 spans 15 amino acids. CDR3 sequence reads: CASSQRPAGNTEAFF. In nucleotides, the CDR3 is TGTGCCAGCAGCCAACGCCCGGCGGGAAACACTGAAGCTTTCTTT.

The CDR3 protein is CASSFGTSGRLHIQYF. In nucleotides, the CDR3 is TGTGCCAGCAGTTTTGGGACTAGCGGGAGGTTGCACATTCAGTACTTC. The V call is TRBV28, the J call TRBJ2-4, with 15 bases lining up with TRBD2. The germline V gene encodes CDR1 MDHEN and CDR2 SYDVKM. The CDR3 consists of 16 residues. After removal of 3 bases from V and 8 bases from J, the junction contained 5 bases not matched to a gene.

This clone was recorded a few times. This chain joins TRBV29-1 and TRBJ1-1, with unresolved D. The CDR3 contains 15 residues. Between the trimmed V and J ends, which lost 0 bases and 2 bases, there was a span of 13 bases. The V gene's germline CDR1 is SQVTM and CDR2 ANQGSEA. CDR3 protein: CSVEEGRTENTEAFF. DNA for the CDR3: TGCAGCGTTGAAGAGGGCAGAACAGAAAACACTGAAGCTTTCTTT.

The rearrangement joins TRBV27 to TRBJ2-7; 7 nucleotides align to TRBD2. Trimming removed 4 bases from V and 4 bases from J; junction bases left unmatched: 7. CDR3 length: 14 residues. Germline V CDR1 and CDR2: MNHEY, SMNVEV (reference sequence). DNA of the CDR3: TGTGCCAGCAGTTCCCTAGCGGCGCTATACGAGCAGTACTTC. This translates into CASSSLAALYEQYF.

The rearrangement links TRBV5-1 to TRBJ1-6; 8 bases match TRBD1. V shed 4 bases and J 6 bases; nucleotides not matched to a gene: 3. CDR3 length equals 14 residues. Germline loops: CDR1 SGHRS, CDR2 YFSETQ. The CDR3 reads CASSRDRGNSPLHF. The CDR3 DNA is TGCGCCAGCAGCCGTGACAGGGGTAATTCACCCCTCCACTTT. Full variable domain (remainder filled in from reference TRBV5-1 and TRBJ1-6): KAGVTQTPRYLIKTRGQQVTLSCSPISGHRSVSWYQQTPGQGLQFLFEYFSETQRNKGNFPGRFSGRQFSNSRSEMNVSTLELGDSALYLCASSRDRGNSPLHFGNGTRLTVT.

The chain recombines TRBV9 with TRBJ2-3, with unresolved D. CDR1 SGDLS and CDR2 YYNGEE come from the germline V gene. The CDR3 consists of 16 residues. Trimming took off 0 bases at V and 0 bases at J, with 11 bases between the two ends. CDR3 in amino acids: CASSVGPQASTDTQYF. Written as DNA, the CDR3 is TGTGCCAGCAGCGTAGGGCCCCAGGCTAGCACAGATACGCAGTATTTT.

The V and J genes are TRBV18 and TRBJ1-1, with D perhaps TRBD1 (5 bases). The CDR3 covers 14 residues. V dropped 6 bases and J dropped 3 bases, with 14 bases sitting between them. Germline V CDR1 and CDR2: KGHSH, LQKENI. CDR3 region: CASSPRVKDTEAFF. DNA of the CDR3: TGTGCCAGCTCCCCCAGGGTCAAGGACACTGAAGCTTTCTTT.

The CDR3 loop reads CASSLEPGVPDTQYF. In nucleotides, the CDR3 is TGTGCCAGCAGCTTAGAACCGGGGGTACCAGATACGCAGTATTTT. The V gene is TRBV7-9, the J gene TRBJ2-3; a weak D match, TRBD2 (6 bases). Germline lookup yields CDR1 SEHNR and CDR2 FQNEAQ (reference sequence). This CDR3 comprises 15 residues. Deletions cut 1 base from V and 4 bases from J, with 12 bases between.

The chain joins TRBV9 to TRBJ1-1; D remains unclear. Germline V lookup: CDR1 SGDLS, CDR2 YYNGEE. CDR3 length: 13 residues. The V and J ends lost 4 bases and 0 bases respectively, with 7 bases between them. The DNA for the CDR3 is TGTGCCAGCAGCCTGACAATGAACACTGAAGCTTTCTTT. It codes for CASSLTMNTEAFF.

A few counts support this clone. The chain carries TRBV13 and TRBJ2-7, with D maybe TRBD2 (5 bases). Per germline, CDR1 PRHDT and CDR2 FYEKMQ (reference sequence). With 3 bases removed from V and 6 bases from J, the gap between germline ends came to 12 bases. The CDR3 is 13 amino acids. Written as DNA, the CDR3 is TGTGCCAGCAGCTTCCGGGATTCTGGCGAGCAGTACTTC. It is translated as CASSFRDSGEQYF.

The chain has TRBV27 and TRBJ2-5, with 10 bases identical to TRBD1. Germline V lookup: CDR1 MNHEY, CDR2 SMNVEV (reference sequence). V lost 3 bases and J lost 4; bases outside the gene matches: 8. This CDR3 region has 16 residues. CDR3 region: CASSLGTGESGETQYF. The CDR3 DNA reads TGTGCCAGCAGTTTGGGGACAGGGGAAAGCGGAGAGACCCAGTACTTC.

The chain combines TRBV3-1 (or the pseudogene TRBV3-2) with TRBJ2-7, with TRBD1 matching over 7 bases. J was trimmed by 6 bases and V by 3 bases; bases with no gene match: 11. In germline, CDR1 is LGHDT, CDR2 YNNKEL (reference sequence). This CDR3 has 15 amino acids. This CDR3 is CASSHGQADKSEQYF. CDR3 in DNA: TGTGCCAGCAGCCACGGACAGGCTGACAAGAGCGAGCAGTACTTC.